The table lists the clone carrying this TCR beta chain with a few counts. The CDR3 runs to 13 residues. CDR1 and CDR2 (germline): SNHLY, FYNNEI. With 8 bases clipped from V and 3 bases from J, the junction kept 4 bases outside the gene matches. This sample is part of a study of T-cell reconstitution after alpha-beta-depleted transplantation in children. As it was prepared, the TCRbeta library received unique molecular identifiers. TCRdb redid the calling of the PCR reads with MiXCR, one entry per CDR3 protein. The table lists roughly 490,000 distinct CDR3 sequences, roughly 11% of them singletons. The chain recombines TRBV2 with TRBJ2-7, with 10 nucleotides matching TRBD2. The TCR originated in a female patient aged 2 to 10 who had a stem cell transplant for aplastic anemia, so the T cells may come from the graft donor. The specimen was PBMCs, mostly from graft donor cells, collected 180 days after TCRalphabeta/CD19-depleted stem cell transplant. In nucleotides, the CDR3 is TGTGCCAGCGGACTAGCGGAGTACTACGAGCAGTACTTC. It specifies CASGLAEYYEQYF.